This T cell receptor beta chain was retrieved from a study of radiotherapy plus CTLA-4 blockade in lung cancer. On the study more broadly: Of all patients, approximately 20% responded objectively and about 34% showed disease control. Study findings and constraints: There was expansion of tumor-derived TCR clones in blood after radiotherapy plus ipilimumab. According to reports, early shifts in blood T cell clones, alongside interferon-beta, forecast response most accurately.

TCRdb's copy holds only in-frame clones and misses some; the assay was immunoSEQ multiplex PCR. The sample carries fewer than 50,000 clones, about 86% recorded once. This clone was detected only a few times. Its specificity is not known. V lost 6 bases to trimming and J lost 10 bases, with 15 bases between them. CDR3 length equals 12 residues. Germline V CDR1 and CDR2: MDHEN, SYDVKM. The chain recombines TRBV28 with TRBJ1-1; tentatively, D is TRBD1 (6 bases). Material: peripheral blood, obtained from a patient treated with radiotherapy plus ipilimumab. The TCR was taken from a human donor with non-small cell lung cancer whose response to radiotherapy plus ipilimumab could not be evaluated. CDR3 in amino acids: CASSRGLYLAFF. DNA of the CDR3: TGTGCCAGCAGCAGGGGTCTCTACTTAGCTTTCTTT.